The rows below give T cell receptor beta chains drawn from one sample of a study of CD8 T cells in Susac syndrome. TCRdb itself ran the immunoSEQ multiplex PCR reads through MiXCR, one entry per CDR3 protein. The sample yields over 350,000 distinct CDR3 sequences, 85% to 90% seen once. The material sequenced was CD8+ T cells from PBMCs. Receptor source: a human donor with multiple sclerosis. CDR3s include the opening cysteine and the closing phenylalanine or tryptophan. Fields, in order: V gene, J gene, D gene, clone size, CDR3 DNA, CDR3 protein. The D gene is left open where the match is weak. Only some rows state a clone size, as once, few, many or a class for expanded clones.

TRBV19,TRBJ2-7,NA,few,TGTGCCAGTAGTATGGCGGGGAGCTACGAGCAGTACTTC,CASSMAGSYEQYF
TRBV30,TRBJ1-2,TRBD1,NA,TGTGCCTGGCTCAGGGGGGATGGCTACACCTTC,CAWLRGDGYTF
TRBV4-1,TRBJ1-1,NA,NA,TGCGCCAGCAGCCAAGATGTTTGGGGGGAAAGCACTGAAGCTTTCTTT,CASSQDVWGESTEAFF
TRBV20-1,TRBJ1-5,NA,NA,TGCAGTGCTAGAGAGGACAGCAATCAGCCCCAGCATTTT,CSAREDSNQPQHF
TRBV18,TRBJ1-5,TRBD1,NA,TGTGCCAGCTCACCGAGGACAGGGTTTGGCGGGTACCAGCCCCAGCATTTT,CASSPRTGFGGYQPQHF
TRBV28,TRBJ2-1,TRBD1,NA,TGTGCCAGCGGGACAGAGTACAATGAGCAGTTCTTC,CASGTEYNEQFF
TRBV4-2,TRBJ2-5,NA,NA,TGTGCCAGCAGCCAAGATGGGGCCCTTAGCGGAGCAGAGACCCAGTACTTC,CASSQDGALSGAETQYF
TRBV2,TRBJ1-2,TRBD1,NA,TGTGCCAGCAGTCATCGACAGGGCACTAACTATGGCTACACCTTC,CASSHRQGTNYGYTF
TRBV14,TRBJ1-4,NA,once,TGTGCCAGCAGCCAAGGGGCTGGGCTTCTGAATGAAAAACTGTTTTTT,CASSQGAGLLNEKLFF
TRBV10-3,TRBJ1-5,NA,NA,TGTGCCATCTCCAGTCTAGGGGAAGGCAATCAGCCCCAGCATTTT,CAISSLGEGNQPQHF
TRBV20-1,TRBJ1-1,NA,NA,TGCAGTGCTAGAGATCTGGCAGGGGTGAACACTGAAGCTTTCTTT,CSARDLAGVNTEAFF
TRBV12-3/TRBV12-4,TRBJ1-5,NA,NA,TGTGCCAGCAGTTTCGAGTCGGGGGAGCCCCAGCATTTT,CASSFESGEPQHF
TRBV12-3/TRBV12-4,TRBJ1-1,TRBD1,NA,TGTGCCAGCAGTATAGACAGGGCGGTAACTGAAGCTTTCTTT,CASSIDRAVTEAFF
TRBV2,TRBJ1-2,NA,NA,TGTGCCAGCAGTGCTGGGACGCCCTTGGGAAGTTATGGCTACACCTTC,CASSAGTPLGSYGYTF
TRBV6-1,TRBJ1-1,NA,NA,TGTGCCAGCACCCAGAGCATCACTGAAGCTTTCTTT,CASTQSITEAFF
TRBV20-1,TRBJ2-3,TRBD2,NA,TGCAGTGCTTTTACTAGCGACACAGATACGCAGTATTTT,CSAFTSDTDTQYF
TRBV4-1,TRBJ1-2,NA,once,TGCGCCAGCAGCCACCCAGGAGTACATGAAGGGGACTATGGCTACACCTTC,CASSHPGVHEGDYGYTF
TRBV6-1,TRBJ1-1,NA,NA,TGTGCCGTCCGAGGGGAGGGGAACACTGAAGCTTTCTTT,CAVRGEGNTEAFF
TRBV6-5,TRBJ2-5,NA,NA,TGTGCCAGCAGTTACTCGACTGGTGCCCATGAGACCCAGTACTTC,CASSYSTGAHETQYF
TRBV2,TRBJ1-5,NA,NA,TGTGCCAGCAGTGTCACCGGGACTGAGAATCAGCCCCAGCATTTT,CASSVTGTENQPQHF
TRBV20-1,TRBJ2-3,TRBD2,NA,TGCAGTGCTAGAGGGCGGACTAGCGGGAGACCGGATACGCAGTATTTT,CSARGRTSGRPDTQYF
TRBV20-1,TRBJ2-7,NA,once,TGCAGTGCAACCTGGACGGAAGCGCCCTACGAGCAGTACTTC,CSATWTEAPYEQYF
TRBV12-3/TRBV12-4,TRBJ2-1,TRBD1,NA,TGTGCCAGCAGCAAAGGGGGTGGGACAGGGGTTTTTTCGTGGTTCTTC,CASSKGGGTGVFSWFF
TRBV18,TRBJ1-5,NA,NA,TGTGCCAGCTCTGGCTCCGGGCAGGATCAGCCCCAGCATTTT,CASSGSGQDQPQHF
TRBV19,TRBJ1-2,TRBD1,NA,TGTGCCAGTGGGTCTCGGGACAGGCCACTAAGCTATGAACCTATAGCCTTC,CASGSRDRPLSYEPIAF
TRBV27,TRBJ2-5,NA,NA,TGTGCCAGCAGTCCTACAGGGTGGAATCAAGAGACCCAGTACTTC,CASSPTGWNQETQYF
TRBV20-1,TRBJ2-7,NA,NA,TGCAGTGCTAGTGGCGGTGATGACTACGAGCAGTACTTC,CSASGGDDYEQYF
TRBV21-1,TRBJ2-5,NA,NA,TGTGCCAGCAGCAGGGGACAGGGGGCCCGGGTAGAGACCCAGTACTTC,CASSRGQGARVETQYF
TRBV11-2,TRBJ2-3,NA,NA,TGTGCCAGCAGCTTAGACATATCTAGCACAGATACGCAGTATTTT,CASSLDISSTDTQYF
TRBV7-8,TRBJ2-3,NA,NA,TGTGCCAGCAGTCTACTTTCCCGGGGCACAGATACGCAGTATTTT,CASSLLSRGTDTQYF
TRBV12-3/TRBV12-4,TRBJ1-6,TRBD1,once,TGTGCCAGCAGTTTTACTCCGGGACAGGGGCCAAATTCACCCCTCCACTTT,CASSFTPGQGPNSPLHF
TRBV2,TRBJ2-7,NA,NA,TGTGCCATCCTCCTCGGGGTAGCGAGCTACGAGCAGTACTTC,CAILLGVASYEQYF
TRBV7-9,TRBJ1-6,NA,NA,TGTGCCAGCAGCTCCGTGGATCAGGGTAATTCACCCCTCCACTTT,CASSSVDQGNSPLHF
TRBV5-1,TRBJ2-7,NA,NA,TGCGCCAGCAGCTTGGTCAGCCTACCCTCGGAAAACGAGCAGTACTTC,CASSLVSLPSENEQYF
TRBV13,TRBJ2-3,NA,NA,TGTGCCAGCAGCCGCGGGGCTTGGACGCAGTATTTT,CASSRGAWTQYF
TRBV4-1,TRBJ1-2,NA,NA,TGCGCCAGCAGCCAGGCCAGTAGCTATGGCTACACCTTC,CASSQASSYGYTF
TRBV6-5,TRBJ2-1,TRBD2,NA,TGTGCCAGCAGTCTAGCGGGAGTTCCCTACAATGAGCAGTTCTTC,CASSLAGVPYNEQFF
TRBV27,TRBJ1-4,NA,NA,TGTGCCAGCAGCCCCTTCTGGAATAATGAAAAACTGTTTTTT,CASSPFWNNEKLFF
TRBV2,TRBJ2-1,TRBD2,NA,TGTGCCCACTTAGCGGGGCCGTCTTACAATGAGCAGTTCTTC,CAHLAGPSYNEQFF
TRBV6-1,TRBJ1-5,NA,once,TGTGCCAGCAGTGCAGGACCCGATCAGCCCCAGCATTTT,CASSAGPDQPQHF
TRBV10-3,TRBJ2-6,NA,NA,TGTGCCATCAGAACCCCTACAAAGACAGACGCAAAACGCCCTGGGGCCAACGTCCTGACTTTC,CAIRTPTKTDAKRPGANVLTF
TRBV20-1,TRBJ1-2,TRBD1,NA,TGCAGTGCTAGAGACCCTCGGGACAGGGTGGACTATGGCTACACCTTC,CSARDPRDRVDYGYTF
TRBV5-5,TRBJ1-6,NA,NA,TGTGCCAGCAGCCCAGAGGACCTGGGAGGTAATTCACCCCTCCACTTT,CASSPEDLGGNSPLHF
TRBV27,TRBJ2-7,NA,NA,TGTGCCAGCAGTGTACTCGGTGAGGGGGGGATGGAGCAGTACTTC,CASSVLGEGGMEQYF
TRBV12-3/TRBV12-4,TRBJ2-1,NA,NA,TGTGCCAGCAGTGCCCCGGAGTCGAGGGTCCCCAATGAGCAGTTCTTC,CASSAPESRVPNEQFF
TRBV5-1,TRBJ2-7,TRBD2,NA,TGCGCCAGCAGCTTGCTTAGCGGGGGTTACGAGCAGTACTTC,CASSLLSGGYEQYF
TRBV30,TRBJ2-5,NA,NA,TGTGCCTGGAGGGGTATACGAGAGACCCAGTACTTC,CAWRGIRETQYF
TRBV5-5,TRBJ2-7,TRBD1,NA,TGTGCCAGCAGCTTTCTCCGCGGAGACAGGGCTTACGAGCAGTACTTC,CASSFLRGDRAYEQYF
TRBV9,TRBJ2-3,TRBD2,NA,TGTGCCAGCAGCGTAGACCGCTCGACTAGCGGGAAATGGGATACGCAGTATTTT,CASSVDRSTSGKWDTQYF
TRBV9,TRBJ2-1,TRBD2,NA,TGTGCCAGCAGCGTAGAAGGACTAGCGGGAGGGTACAATGAGCAGTTCTTC,CASSVEGLAGGYNEQFF
TRBV2,TRBJ2-3,NA,NA,TGTGCCAGCAGTGAATCCCAGGACTCAAGTCTGTCGGATACGCAGTATTTT,CASSESQDSSLSDTQYF
TRBV7-2,TRBJ2-1,TRBD2,NA,TGTGCCAGCAGCTTATCACCAGCGGGGGGCTACAATGAGCAGTTCTTC,CASSLSPAGGYNEQFF
TRBV20-1,TRBJ2-3,NA,NA,TGCAGTGCCAAACCCCTAGGGGTGGAGGCAGATACGCAGTATTTT,CSAKPLGVEADTQYF
TRBV6-1,TRBJ1-5,NA,NA,TGTGCCAGTTACCTACGGGGGGCTATGGAGCCCCAGCATTTT,CASYLRGAMEPQHF
TRBV27,TRBJ2-1,NA,NA,TGTGCCAGCAGTTCTGGGTTTGAGCAGTTCTTC,CASSSGFEQFF
TRBV4-1,TRBJ1-2,NA,few,TGCGCCAGCAGCCAAGGGACGGGCAATGGCTACACCTTC,CASSQGTGNGYTF
TRBV7-6,TRBJ2-1,NA,NA,TGTGCCAGCAGCTTTAACGTACACAATGAGCAGTTCTTC,CASSFNVHNEQFF